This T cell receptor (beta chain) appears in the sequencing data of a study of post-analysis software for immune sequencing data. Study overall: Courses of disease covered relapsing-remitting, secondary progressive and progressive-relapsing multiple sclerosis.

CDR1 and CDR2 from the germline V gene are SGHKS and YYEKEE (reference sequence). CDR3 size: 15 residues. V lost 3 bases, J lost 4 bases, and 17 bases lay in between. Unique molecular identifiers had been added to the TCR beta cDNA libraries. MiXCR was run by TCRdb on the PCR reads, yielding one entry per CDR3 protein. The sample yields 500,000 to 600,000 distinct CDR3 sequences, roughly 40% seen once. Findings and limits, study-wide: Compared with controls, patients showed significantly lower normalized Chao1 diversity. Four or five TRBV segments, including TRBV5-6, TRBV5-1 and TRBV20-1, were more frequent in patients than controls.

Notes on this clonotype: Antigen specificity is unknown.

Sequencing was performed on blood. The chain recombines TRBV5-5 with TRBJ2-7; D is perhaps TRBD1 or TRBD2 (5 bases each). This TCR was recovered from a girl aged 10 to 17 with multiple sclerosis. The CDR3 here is CASSSGQVLGYEQYF. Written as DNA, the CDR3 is TGTGCCAGCAGCTCGGGGCAGGTTTTAGGTTACGAGCAGTACTTC.